These 9 T cell receptor beta chains were all obtained from the same sample, sequenced in a study of T cell changes during pregnancy in multiple sclerosis (dated by TCRdb to about 2019). Library generation was performed with the immunoSEQ multiplex PCR assay. TCRdb obtained this table from immuneACCESS and retained in-frame rearrangements with V and J assigned. These tables miss some clones; where compared with another copy, unresolved V genes account for less than half of the shortfall, and the remainder is unexplained. The sample yields just over 90,000 clones; 90% to 95% were counted once. More than 1.5% of the sample is held by the ten biggest clonotypes. This sample comprised peripheral blood, obtained after pregnancy. The receptors were gathered from a female donor in good health, enrolled as a control in a pregnancy study.

This clone is a singleton in its sample. The V gene is TRBV5-1, the J gene TRBJ2-2; 12 bases agree with TRBD2. Per germline, CDR1 SGHRS and CDR2 YFSETQ. Losses at the gene ends were 4 bases for V and 5 bases for J; bases not matched to a gene: 3. There are 15 residues in the CDR3. The DNA of the CDR3 is TGCGCCAGCAGCCGGACTAGCGGGGAAACCGGGGAGCTGTTTTTT. Residues: CASSRTSGETGELFF.

The V and J genes are TRBV7-4 and TRBJ1-5, with TRBD1 as a possible D gene (6 bases). CDR1 is SGHVT and CDR2 is SQSDAQ in the germline V gene. The CDR3 has 16 amino acids. V lost 1 base to trimming and J lost 7 bases, with 17 bases between them. The CDR3 reads CASSLGRVAGEQPQHF. The CDR3 DNA follows: TGTGCCAGCAGCTTAGGGCGCGTGGCAGGGGAGCAGCCCCAGCATTTT.

The CDR3 coding sequence is TGTGCCGTAACAGGGAATAACTATGGCTACACCTTC. Encoded protein: CAVTGNNYGYTF. The chain couples TRBV7-2 to TRBJ1-2; possibly TRBD1 for D (6 bases). This CDR3 contains 12 residues. V gave up 11 bases and J gave up 1 base, with 11 bases separating them. Germline V gives CDR1 SGHTA, CDR2 FQGNSA.

The chain employs TRBV2 and TRBJ2-3, with D tentatively TRBD2 (5 bases). Looked up from germline, CDR1 is SNHLY and CDR2 is FYNNEI. This CDR3 has 14 residues. With 7 bases removed from V and 1 base from J, the gap between germline ends came to 12 bases. The CDR3 region has the DNA TGTGCCAGCACGGACTCTTCGGGCACAGATACGCAGTATTTT. As protein: CASTDSSGTDTQYF.

This rearrangement joins TRBV5-1 to TRBJ1-4; D remains ambiguous. V was trimmed by 1 base and J by 5 bases, leaving 6 bases between them. This CDR3 is built from 13 residues. Germline loops: CDR1 SGHRS, CDR2 YFSETQ. The CDR3 sequence is CASSLSQNEKLFF. The CDR3 nucleotides are TGCGCCAGCAGCTTGTCCCAGAATGAAAAACTGTTTTTT.

The rearrangement links TRBV18 to TRBJ1-4; 8 positions agree with TRBD1. Germline trimming cut 1 base from V and 7 bases from J; bases unmatched to any gene: 5. Germline CDR1 and CDR2: KGHSH and LQKENI. The CDR3 covers 15 residues. The CDR3 DNA reads as TGTGCCAGCTCACCACTTATAGGACAGGGTGAAAAACTGTTTTTT. Its translation is CASSPLIGQGEKLFF.

The chain links TRBV13 to TRBJ2-7; the D gene is possibly TRBD1 (5 bases). CDR1 and CDR2 from the germline V gene are PRHDT and FYEKMQ (reference sequence). CDR3 length: 15 amino acids. Trimming stripped 3 bases from V and 3 bases from J, with 15 bases between. CDR3 residues: CASSFGHSVSYEQYF. CDR3 bases: TGTGCCAGCAGCTTCGGACACTCCGTAAGCTACGAGCAGTACTTC.

The V gene is TRBV27, the J gene TRBJ2-2, with a weak D call TRBD1 (6 bases). V was clipped by 8 bases and J by 7 bases, with 17 bases between them. This CDR3 comprises 14 residues. CDR1 and CDR2 from the germline V gene are MNHEY and SMNVEV (reference sequence). The CDR3 sequence: CASQGRRVGGELFF. CDR3 bases: TGTGCCAGCCAGGGGCGCCGGGTTGGCGGGGAGCTGTTTTTT.

The chain employs TRBV10-3 and TRBJ1-1; 7 bases map to TRBD1. The germline gives CDR1 ENHRY, CDR2 SYGVKD. CDR3 size: 16 residues. J gave up 7 bases and V 7 bases, and 18 bases lay outside the gene matches. The CDR3 loop reads CAIKSAGGLGQDEAFF. CDR3 DNA sequence: TGTGCCATCAAGTCGGCAGGGGGTCTCGGCCAGGATGAAGCTTTCTTT.